A selection of T cell receptor beta chains follows, all from one sample in a study of regulatory T cells in long-lasting Graves disease. MiXCR was run by TCRdb on the multiplex PCR reads, yielding one entry per CDR3 protein. Of around 500,000 distinct CDR3 sequences listed, less than 25% are singletons. The sequences come from peripheral blood mononuclear cells (PBMCs), collected when the disease was refractory, from a patient treated with antithyroid drugs. These receptors came from a female donor with Graves disease. CDR3s include the opening cysteine and the closing phenylalanine or tryptophan. The order of the fields is CDR3 DNA, CDR3 protein, D gene, V gene, clone size, J gene. The D gene is left open where the match is weak. Size values are once, few and many counts, or a class for expanded clones, and some rows have none.

DNA: TGCAGCGTTGTCGGCTACTATGGCTACACCTTC
CDR3: CSVVGYYGYTF
D: .
V: TRBV29-1
size: many
J: TRBJ1-2

DNA: TGTGCCACCAGTGAGTCAGGGAGCTATGGCTACACCTTC
CDR3: CATSESGSYGYTF
D: .
V: TRBV24-1
size: many
J: TRBJ1-2

DNA: TGTGCCAGCAGTTATTGGGGCTACGGGGCTTCTGAGACCCAGTACTTC
CDR3: CASSYWGYGASETQYF
D: .
V: TRBV6-5
size: many
J: TRBJ2-5

DNA: TGTGCCATCCTCTGGGGGAGCGGGACTCTCGATGGGCAGTTCTTC
CDR3: CAILWGSGTLDGQFF
D: TRBD2
V: TRBV12-3/TRBV12-4
size: .
J: TRBJ2-1

DNA: TGCGCCAGCAGCCCCCGAGGTGGCAATCAGCCCCAGCATTTT
CDR3: CASSPRGGNQPQHF
D: .
V: TRBV5-1
size: many
J: TRBJ1-5

DNA: TGTGCCAGCAGTTATGCTAGTCAGCCCCAGCATTTT
CDR3: CASSYASQPQHF
D: .
V: TRBV6-1
size: few
J: TRBJ1-5

DNA: TGTGCCATCAGTGAGTCAACCACAAGACCAAACTATGGCTACACCTTC
CDR3: CAISESTTRPNYGYTF
D: .
V: TRBV10-3
size: many
J: TRBJ1-2

DNA: TGTGCCAGCAGCTTAGGACCCGCCCCTCAAGAGACCCAGTACTTC
CDR3: CASSLGPAPQETQYF
D: .
V: TRBV7-2
size: many
J: TRBJ2-5

DNA: TGTGCCAGCCGGGATCCGGCCCTGGGTGAAGCTTTCTTT
CDR3: CASRDPALGEAFF
D: .
V: TRBV6-4
size: .
J: TRBJ1-1

DNA: TGCGCCAGCAGCCGGGGACTAGCGGAGGGGTACGAGCAGTACTTC
CDR3: CASSRGLAEGYEQYF
D: TRBD2
V: TRBV4-1
size: .
J: TRBJ2-7

DNA: TGTGCCAGCAGTTTGAAACAGAGTTGGAACACCATATATTTT
CDR3: CASSLKQSWNTIYF
D: .
V: TRBV12-3/TRBV12-4
size: .
J: TRBJ1-3

DNA: TGTGCCAGCAGTTATGCCTCTAGGCTCTCTGGGGCCAACGTCCTGACTTTC
CDR3: CASSYASRLSGANVLTF
D: .
V: TRBV6-5
size: few
J: TRBJ2-6

DNA: TGTGCCAGCAGCTTGGTGAGGGACAGGGGGCGAGAAAAACTGTTTTTT
CDR3: CASSLVRDRGREKLFF
D: TRBD1
V: TRBV5-5
size: many
J: TRBJ1-4

DNA: TGTGCCAGCAGTTCGGACGCATTATCGACCGGGGAGCTGTTTTTT
CDR3: CASSSDALSTGELFF
D: .
V: TRBV27
size: .
J: TRBJ2-2

DNA: TGCAGTGCTAGAGATTCCGGGACAGGGGGCAATCAGCCCCAGCATTTT
CDR3: CSARDSGTGGNQPQHF
D: TRBD1
V: TRBV20-1
size: .
J: TRBJ1-5

DNA: TGTGCCAGCAGTTTATGGCTTCGGAGTAATGGCTACACCTTC
CDR3: CASSLWLRSNGYTF
D: .
V: TRBV28
size: many
J: TRBJ1-2

DNA: TGTGCCATCAGTATTACAGACTACACTGAAGCTTTCTTT
CDR3: CAISITDYTEAFF
D: .
V: TRBV10-3
size: .
J: TRBJ1-1

DNA: TGCAGTGCTCGTGACAGGGGAGAAGGGGAGCTGTTTTTT
CDR3: CSARDRGEGELFF
D: TRBD1
V: TRBV20-1
size: many
J: TRBJ2-2

DNA: TGTGCCAGCAGCCTCCTAATCTCGGCATGGGATGAAAAACTGTTTTTT
CDR3: CASSLLISAWDEKLFF
D: .
V: TRBV7-9
size: many
J: TRBJ1-4

DNA: TGTGCCAGCGAAGGTTCCTCTTATGGCTACACCTTC
CDR3: CASEGSSYGYTF
D: .
V: TRBV7-9
size: many
J: TRBJ1-2

DNA: TGTGCCAGCAGTTTTGGGACGGGGAGCCAGCCCCAGCATTTT
CDR3: CASSFGTGSQPQHF
D: .
V: TRBV28
size: many
J: TRBJ1-5

DNA: TGCGCCAGCAGCCAACAAAACAATGAGCAGTTCTTC
CDR3: CASSQQNNEQFF
D: .
V: TRBV4-1
size: .
J: TRBJ2-1

DNA: TGTGCCAGCAGTTTCAACGGAAACTATGGCTACACCTTC
CDR3: CASSFNGNYGYTF
D: .
V: TRBV27
size: many
J: TRBJ1-2

DNA: TGCGCCAGCAGCCAAGATAGGCTCAGGGGGCTCGCTGGCTACACCTTC
CDR3: CASSQDRLRGLAGYTF
D: TRBD1
V: TRBV4-1
size: few
J: TRBJ1-2

DNA: TGTGCCAGTAGTATCCCCGGGGAGCTGTTTTTT
CDR3: CASSIPGELFF
D: .
V: TRBV19
size: many
J: TRBJ2-2

DNA: TGTGCCAGCAGCGGGGACGCACAGAACACTGAAGCTTTCTTT
CDR3: CASSGDAQNTEAFF
D: .
V: TRBV9
size: many
J: TRBJ1-1

DNA: TGTGCCAGCGCGAGGACAGGAAAGAGCTATGGCTACACCTTC
CDR3: CASARTGKSYGYTF
D: TRBD1
V: TRBV19
size: .
J: TRBJ1-2

DNA: TGTGCCAGCAGTACCCGGACAGCGTCGGACAGCGTTAACTCTGGAAACACCATATATTTT
CDR3: CASSTRTASDSVNSGNTIYF
D: .
V: TRBV6-1
size: .
J: TRBJ1-3

DNA: TGTGCCAGCAGAGCACCTAGCGGGAGAACGAAAGAGCAGTACTTC
CDR3: CASRAPSGRTKEQYF
D: TRBD2
V: TRBV28
size: many
J: TRBJ2-7

DNA: TGTGCCACCAGCAGAGATCAATCAGCAGGGATGGAGACCCAGTACTTC
CDR3: CATSRDQSAGMETQYF
D: .
V: TRBV15
size: many
J: TRBJ2-5

DNA: TGTGCCAGCAGCCGGGGAGGGAGGGCTGGCGAGCAGTACTTC
CDR3: CASSRGGRAGEQYF
D: TRBD2
V: TRBV7-2
size: .
J: TRBJ2-7

DNA: TGCAGTGCTTCTCTTGGGACGGCCTATGGCTACACCTTC
CDR3: CSASLGTAYGYTF
D: .
V: TRBV20-1
size: few
J: TRBJ1-2

DNA: TGTGCCAGCCGGGGGAACACTGAAGCTTTCTTT
CDR3: CASRGNTEAFF
D: .
V: TRBV27
size: many
J: TRBJ1-1

DNA: TGTGCCAGCACCGTGAACAGGGGGCGGGACAAAAACATTCAGTACTTC
CDR3: CASTVNRGRDKNIQYF
D: TRBD1
V: TRBV6-1
size: many
J: TRBJ2-4

DNA: TGTGCCAGCAGTGGACAGGGGTACTCCTACGAGCAGTACTTC
CDR3: CASSGQGYSYEQYF
D: TRBD1
V: TRBV2
size: many
J: TRBJ2-7

DNA: TGTGCCACCAGCAGAGGACAGTCAACTAATGAAAAACTGTTTTTT
CDR3: CATSRGQSTNEKLFF
D: .
V: TRBV15
size: many
J: TRBJ1-4

DNA: TGCAGCGTTGATATTCCTAACTATGGCTACACCTTC
CDR3: CSVDIPNYGYTF
D: .
V: TRBV29-1
size: many
J: TRBJ1-2

DNA: TGTGCCAGCAGCTTAGTCGAAATAATGAAAAGAGACACTGAAGCTTTCTTT
CDR3: CASSLVEIMKRDTEAFF
D: .
V: TRBV7-9
size: .
J: TRBJ1-1

DNA: TGCAGCGTTGGGGTCCCGCGAAGACCAACTAATGAAAAACTGTTTTTT
CDR3: CSVGVPRRPTNEKLFF
D: .
V: TRBV29-1
size: many
J: TRBJ1-4

DNA: TGCGCCAGCAGCCAGATGAGGGGCCGGGAGACATACTTC
CDR3: CASSQMRGRETYF
D: .
V: TRBV4-3
size: .
J: TRBJ2-7

DNA: TGTGCCAGCGGTCGGGCTGAAGCTTTCTTT
CDR3: CASGRAEAFF
D: .
V: TRBV12-3/TRBV12-4
size: many
J: TRBJ1-1

DNA: TGTGCCAGTAGTATAACAAGTAGCAATCAGCCCCAGCATTTT
CDR3: CASSITSSNQPQHF
D: .
V: TRBV19
size: .
J: TRBJ1-5